One TCR beta chain is described in this entry. As yet, its antigen is unknown. Measured with immunoSEQ multiplex PCR; TCRdb has only the in-frame clones, and not every one. This table holds 95,000 to 100,000 clones, about 90% found once. This sample is drawn from a study of siplizumab effects on memory and regulatory T cells. Study-wide points: It was not possible to assign a naive or memory phenotype to roughly 80-95% of proliferating CD4+ or CD8+ clones.

The CDR3 spans 16 residues. Germline CDR1 is LNHNV and CDR2 is YYDKDF (reference sequence). The V and J ends lost 1 base and 4 bases respectively, with 14 bases between them. Sequenced sample: non-Treg CD4+ T cells sorted from blood. This chain joins TRBV15 and TRBJ1-5; D unclear. This clonotype was obtained from a human donor in good health. CDR3 protein: CATSRGQSVGNQPQHF. CDR3 coding DNA: TGTGCCACCAGCAGAGGCCAGTCGGTCGGAAATCAGCCCCAGCATTTT.